This entry describes one TCR beta chain. Its antigen is unknown. The sample is drawn from a study of cytomegalovirus exposure and HLA in healthy donors. The overall study: Tens of millions of unique TCRs from HLA-typed donors were held in an early release of data.

The primer mix had 60 Vbeta and 13 Jbeta primers. Profiling relied on immunoSEQ multiplex PCR, and the TCRdb table lists in-frame clones only, not all of them. Recorded for this sample: approximately 51,000 clones. CDR1 and CDR2 (germline): WNHNN, SYGVQD (reference sequence). This CDR3 is built from 15 residues. J lost 5 bases, V lost 3 bases, and 8 bases had no gene match. Overall study results and limits: Roughly even sequencing depth across donors was the assumption behind the presence/absence analyses. Reportedly, TCR beta sequences accurately predicted HLA-A and HLA-B alleles in most subjects.

Sequenced input: PBMCs. The TCR sequence derives from a man aged 40-55 years in good health and CMV-seropositive. The chain has TRBV10-1 and TRBJ2-3, with TRBD2 matching 7 bases. The CDR3, as DNA: TGCGCCAGCAGTGACGGCGGGAGTGTCAGAGATACGCAGTATTTT. This gives the protein CASSDGGSVRDTQYF.